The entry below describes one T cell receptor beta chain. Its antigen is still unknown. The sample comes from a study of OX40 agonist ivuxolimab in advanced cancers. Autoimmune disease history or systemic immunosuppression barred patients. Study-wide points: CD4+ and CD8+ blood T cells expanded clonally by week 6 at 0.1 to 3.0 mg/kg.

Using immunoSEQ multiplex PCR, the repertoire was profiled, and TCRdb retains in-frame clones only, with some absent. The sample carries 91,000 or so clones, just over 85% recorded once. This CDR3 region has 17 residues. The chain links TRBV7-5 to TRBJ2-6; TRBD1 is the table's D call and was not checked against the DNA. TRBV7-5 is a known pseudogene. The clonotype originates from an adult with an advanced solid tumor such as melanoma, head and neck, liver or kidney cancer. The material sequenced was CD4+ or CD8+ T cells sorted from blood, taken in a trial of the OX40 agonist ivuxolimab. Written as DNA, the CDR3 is TGTGCCAGAATTGCCCAAAGTAGACAAAGTCGGGCCAACGTCCTGACTTTC. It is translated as CARIAQSRQSRANVLTF.